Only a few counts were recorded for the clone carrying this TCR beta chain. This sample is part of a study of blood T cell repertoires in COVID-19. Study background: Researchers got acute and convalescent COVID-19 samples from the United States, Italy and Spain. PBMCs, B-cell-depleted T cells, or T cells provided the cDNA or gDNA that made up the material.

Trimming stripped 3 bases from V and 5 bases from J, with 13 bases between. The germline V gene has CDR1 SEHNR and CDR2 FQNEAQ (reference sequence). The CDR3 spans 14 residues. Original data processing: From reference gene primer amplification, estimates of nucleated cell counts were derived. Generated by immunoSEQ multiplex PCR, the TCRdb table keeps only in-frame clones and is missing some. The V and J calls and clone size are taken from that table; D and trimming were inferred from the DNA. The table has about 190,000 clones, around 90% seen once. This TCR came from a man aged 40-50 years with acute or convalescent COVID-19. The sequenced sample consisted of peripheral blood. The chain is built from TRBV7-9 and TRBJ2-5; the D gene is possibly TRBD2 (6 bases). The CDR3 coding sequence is TGTGCCAGCAGCTTTCCTCGGGGGAGGGAGACCCAGTACTTC. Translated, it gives CASSFPRGRETQYF.